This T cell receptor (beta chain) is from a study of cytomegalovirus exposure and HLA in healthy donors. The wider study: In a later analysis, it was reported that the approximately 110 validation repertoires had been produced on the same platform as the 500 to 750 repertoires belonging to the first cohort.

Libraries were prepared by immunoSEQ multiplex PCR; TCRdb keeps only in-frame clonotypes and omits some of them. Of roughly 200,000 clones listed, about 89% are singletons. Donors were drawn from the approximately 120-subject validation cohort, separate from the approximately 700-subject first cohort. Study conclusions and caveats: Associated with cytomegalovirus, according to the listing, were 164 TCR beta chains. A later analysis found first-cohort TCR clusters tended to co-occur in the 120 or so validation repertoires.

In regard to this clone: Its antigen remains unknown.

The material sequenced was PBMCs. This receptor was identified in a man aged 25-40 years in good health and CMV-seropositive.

CDR3 amino acids: CASSPAGGGDNEQFF. CDR3 bases: TGTGCCAGCAGTCCCGCGGGGGGAGGGGACAATGAGCAGTTCTTC. This chain connects TRBV11-2 to TRBJ2-1; TRBD2 matches at 8 bases. The germline V gene has CDR1 SGHAT and CDR2 FQNNGV. With 6 bases clipped from V and 5 bases from J, the junction kept 9 bases outside the gene matches. The length of the CDR3 is 15 residues.